This TCR beta chain was profiled in a study of blood T cell repertoires in COVID-19. Only in-frame clones appear in the TCRdb table, and some are missing; sequencing was by immunoSEQ multiplex PCR. The sample has 70,000 to 90,000 clones; roughly 90% are singletons. Sequencing was done on a sample of peripheral blood. This clonotype was sampled from a human donor in a cohort sampled during active COVID-19.

This CDR3 reads CASSDRQGSGEKLFF. In nucleotides, the CDR3 is TGTGCCAGCAGCGACCGACAGGGTTCAGGTGAAAAACTGTTTTTT. The V and J genes are TRBV9 and TRBJ1-4; TRBD1 matches at 7 bases. The length of the CDR3 is 15 residues. Germline V gene data show CDR1 as SGDLS and CDR2 as YYNGEE. Losses at the gene ends were 3 bases for V and 7 bases for J; bases not matched to a gene: 9.